Listed here are 28 T cell receptor beta chains from one sample, sequenced in a study of T cell clones after liver transplantation. This table comes from immunoSEQ multiplex PCR, and its TCRdb copy is limited to in-frame clones, with some not included. The table includes around 78,000 clones, over 65% detected once. Specimen: CD4+ T cells from blood, collected at the 22-month timepoint. The origin of the receptors is a human patient who received a liver transplant. Some T cells may possibly be graft donor cells.

The CDR3 DNA is TGTGCCAGCAGCTCCCCCCTCCGCCGGGGGGGGTCTGGGGCCAACGTCCTGACTTTC. This translates into CASSSPLRRGGSGANVLTF. The chain employs TRBV11-2 and TRBJ2-6; TRBD2 matches 8 bases. The CDR3 is 19 residues long. Germline V gene lookup returns CDR1 SGHAT and CDR2 FQNNGV. Unmatched junction bases numbered 12, after V lost 4 bases and J lost 1 base.

This clone was seen just once. CDR3 DNA: TGTGCCAGCAGCCGCTTAACTAGCGGGAGAAGAGGCGGGGAGCTGTTTTTT. It specifies CASSRLTSGRRGGELFF. The V call is TRBV7-9, the J call TRBJ2-2; TRBD2 matches at 11 bases. V lost 5 bases to trimming and J lost 7 bases; unmatched junction nucleotides: 12. The CDR3 is made up of 17 amino acids. In germline, CDR1 is SEHNR, CDR2 FQNEAQ (reference sequence). Combining the CDR3 with reference TRBV7-9 and TRBJ2-2 gives the whole variable domain DTGVSQNPRHKITKRGQNVTFRCDPISEHNRLYWYRQTLGQGPEFLTYFQNEAQLEKSRLLSDRFSAERPKGSFSTLEIQRTEQGDSAMYLCASSRLTSGRRGGELFFGEGSRLTVL.

The chain combines TRBV6-5 with TRBJ1-6; tentatively, D is TRBD1 (5 bases). With 6 bases removed from V and 6 bases from J, the gap between germline ends came to 15 bases. Germline CDR1 reads MNHEY; CDR2 reads SVGAGI. The CDR3 extends over 15 amino acids. The CDR3 protein is CASRLGEDTNSPLHF. In DNA, the CDR3 is TGTGCCAGCAGACTCGGAGAGGACACTAATTCACCCCTCCACTTT.

The chain couples TRBV7-3 to TRBJ2-7; TRBD1 matches 8 bases. CDR1 is SGHTA and CDR2 is FQGTGA in the germline V gene. Trimming at V came to 10 bases and at J to 2 bases, leaving 7 bases not matched to a gene. This CDR3 region has 13 residues. In DNA form, the CDR3 reads TGTGCCACCGTCAGGGGGCCTACCTACGAGCAGTACTTC. Translated: CATVRGPTYEQYF.

This chain uses TRBV7-8 with TRBJ1-5; 9 bases are shared with TRBD1. V was pared by 1 base and J by 0 bases, with 1 base of the junction left unmatched. Germline CDR1 and CDR2: SGHVS and FQNEAQ. The CDR3 spans 16 residues. This CDR3 reads CASSLVDRGSNQPQHF. Written as DNA, the CDR3 is TGTGCCAGCAGCTTAGTGGACAGGGGTAGCAATCAGCCCCAGCATTTT. The full variable domain, with the rest looked up from reference TRBV7-8 and TRBJ1-5, is GAGVSQSPRYKVAKRGQDVALRCDPISGHVSLFWYQQALGQGPEFLTYFQNEAQLDKSGLPSDRFFAERPEGSVSTLKIQRTQQEDSAVYLCASSLVDRGSNQPQHFGDGTRLSIL.

The V and J genes are TRBV15 and TRBJ1-4, with 7 positions matching TRBD1. The CDR3 is 15 amino acids. The junction had 4 bases not matched to a gene; V was cut back by 0 bases and J by 6 bases. Germline assignment: CDR1 LNHNV and CDR2 YYDKDF (reference sequence). The CDR3 DNA is TGTGCCACCAGCAGAGATCTAGGGGGCCATGAAAAACTGTTTTTT. Amino acids: CATSRDLGGHEKLFF.

The rearrangement joins TRBV29-1 to TRBJ2-1; D possibly corresponds to TRBD2 (5 bases). The V end was cut by 4 bases, the J end by 8 bases, with 18 bases between. CDR3 length: 14 residues. The V gene's germline CDR1 is SQVTM and CDR2 ANQGSEA. The chain's CDR3 is CSVVEVYSRDEQFF. In DNA, the CDR3 is TGCAGCGTTGTCGAAGTTTACTCGAGGGATGAGCAGTTCTTC.

This sequence joins TRBV10-3 and TRBJ1-4, with D possibly matching TRBD1 (5 bases). Trimming removed 4 bases from V and 8 bases from J, with 17 bases in between. Germline V gene data show CDR1 as ENHRY and CDR2 as SYGVKD. This CDR3 region has 15 residues. CDR3 nucleotide sequence: TGTGCCATCAGTGGGTCGGGGGATTCAATCGAAAAACTGTTTTTT. It yields the protein CAISGSGDSIEKLFF.

The chain is built from TRBV4-3 and TRBJ2-1; 15 bases fit TRBD2. Trimming removed 0 bases from V and 3 bases from J; junction bases left unmatched: 9. The CDR3 contains 20 residues. CDR1 is LGHNA and CDR2 is YSLEER in the germline V gene. The CDR3 bases are TGCGCCAGCAGCCAAGATATCCCCGGGACTAGCGGGGGGCTCTACAATGAGCAGTTCTTC. Protein product: CASSQDIPGTSGGLYNEQFF.

The chain combines TRBV11-3 with TRBJ2-5; 14 nucleotides align to TRBD2. This CDR3 has 16 residues. The trim removed 1 base at V and 2 bases at J, leaving 0 bases unmatched. Germline V gene data show CDR1 as SGHNT and CDR2 as YENEEA. The CDR3, as DNA: TGTGCCAGCAGCTTAGGACTAGCGGGAGGGCAAGAGACCCAGTACTTC. Translation: CASSLGLAGGQETQYF. Full variable domain (remainder filled in from reference TRBV11-3 and TRBJ2-5): EAGVVQSPRYKIIEKKQPVAFWCNPISGHNTLYWYLQNLGQGPELLIRYENEEAVDDSQLPKDRFSAERLKGVDSTLKIQPAELGDSAVYLCASSLGLAGGQETQYFGPGTRLLVL.

The sample holds one count of this clone. In DNA, the CDR3 is TGTGCCAGCAGCTTCGACGGCGCCTACGAGCAGTACTTC. Protein sequence: CASSFDGAYEQYF. The rearrangement joins TRBV6-5 to TRBJ2-7; D gene uncertain. Germline V CDR1 and CDR2: MNHEY, SVGAGI. The CDR3 contains 13 residues. Trimming left V 6 bases short and J 2 bases short, with 11 bases between.

V is TRBV7-3 and J is TRBJ2-7, with 8 bases identical to TRBD2. Germline V gene data show CDR1 as SGHTA and CDR2 as FQGTGA. The CDR3 runs to 13 residues. Losses at the gene ends were 2 bases for V and 6 bases for J; bases not matched to a gene: 3. The CDR3 region has the DNA TGTGCCAGCAGCTTACAAGCGGGAGTCGAGCAGTACTTC. This sequence encodes CASSLQAGVEQYF.

This sequence joins TRBV6-4 and TRBJ1-3; D is ambiguous. Germline V CDR1 and CDR2: MRHNA, SNTAGT. V dropped 2 bases and J dropped 0 bases, with 14 bases sitting between them. This CDR3 is built from 17 residues. This CDR3 is CASSDDPSQYSGNTIYF. The CDR3 coding sequence is TGTGCCAGCAGTGACGACCCCTCCCAGTACTCTGGAAACACCATATATTTT.

The rearrangement uses TRBV5-1 and TRBJ2-5, with no clear D. Germline V gene data show CDR1 as SGHRS and CDR2 as YFSETQ. This CDR3 spans 14 amino acids. V was shortened by 0 bases and J by 1 base, with 7 bases between the two germline ends. The CDR3 loop reads CASSLGELQETQYF. In DNA, the CDR3 is TGCGCCAGCAGCTTGGGCGAGCTCCAAGAGACCCAGTACTTC.

V usage is TRBV7-6 and J usage is TRBJ2-7; D ambiguous. Germline-derived CDR1 and CDR2 are SGHVS and FNYEAQ. The CDR3 is 13 amino acids. The ends were cut back, 2 bases at V and 2 bases at J, with 7 bases in the middle. The CDR3 nucleotides read TGTGCCAGCAGCTTAACTCGGACCTACGAGCAGTACTTC. Translation gives CASSLTRTYEQYF.

The chain recombines TRBV5-1 with TRBJ2-1, with TRBD2 matching 8 bases. CDR3 length: 16 residues. Germline V lookup: CDR1 SGHRS, CDR2 YFSETQ. V was pared by 4 bases and J by 8 bases, with 14 bases of the junction left unmatched. CDR3 sequence: CASSPHSGKALHEQFF. The DNA of the CDR3 is TGCGCCAGCAGCCCACATAGCGGGAAGGCTTTGCATGAGCAGTTCTTC.

This chain's CDR3 is CASIPGTGRSGELFF. The CDR3 DNA follows: TGTGCCAGCATCCCCGGGACAGGGCGTTCCGGGGAGCTGTTTTTT. The J gene is TRBJ2-2, the V gene TRBV5-6; 9 bases are shared with TRBD1. The germline gives CDR1 SGHDT, CDR2 YYEEEE. The CDR3 totals 15 residues. Trimming cost V 6 bases and J 6 bases; bases outside gene matches: 9.

The V gene is TRBV5-5, the J gene TRBJ1-1; D uncertain. The CDR3 runs 14 residues. Trimming removed 2 bases at V and 3 bases at J, with 11 bases between. Germline values: CDR1 SGHKS, CDR2 YYEKEE (reference sequence). The CDR3 region is CASSFGGVDTEAFF. In DNA, the CDR3 is TGTGCCAGCAGCTTCGGAGGTGTCGACACTGAAGCTTTCTTT.

The table lists this clone with a count of one. The V and J genes are TRBV15 and TRBJ1-5; D unresolved. V lost 6 bases to trimming and J lost 0 bases, with 12 bases between them. The CDR3 covers 15 residues. CDR1 is LNHNV and CDR2 is YYDKDF in the germline V gene (reference sequence). The DNA of the CDR3 is TGTGCCACCAGTAAGAATGGGGTTAGCAATCAGCCCCAGCATTTT. Protein product: CATSKNGVSNQPQHF.

V gene TRBV19 combines with J gene TRBJ2-7; 9 bases match TRBD1. The ends lost 4 bases at V and 2 bases at J; junction bases unmatched: 6. CDR1 and CDR2 from the germline V gene are LNHDA and SQIVND (reference sequence). This CDR3 is built from 15 residues. Here the CDR3 reads CASSTGGQGTYEQYF. CDR3 nucleotide sequence: TGTGCCAGTAGTACCGGGGGACAGGGTACCTACGAGCAGTACTTC.

V usage is TRBV5-6 and J usage is TRBJ2-7; the D call may be TRBD1 or TRBD2 (5 bases each). This CDR3 spans 16 amino acids. V gave up 0 bases and J gave up 7 bases, with 20 bases separating them. Germline assignment: CDR1 SGHDT and CDR2 YYEEEE. The CDR3 sequence: CASSLETAVLMSEQYF. CDR3 DNA: TGTGCCAGCAGCTTGGAGACAGCGGTATTAATGTCGGAGCAGTACTTC.

This sequence joins TRBV7-3 and TRBJ2-2; perhaps D is TRBD1 or TRBD2 (5 bases each). V lost 9 bases, J lost 3 bases, and 14 bases lay in between. This CDR3 spans 14 amino acids. CDR1 is SGHTA, CDR2 FQGTGA, per germline. The CDR3 is CARRSGPDTGELFF. The DNA of the CDR3 is TGTGCCAGACGCTCGGGGCCCGACACCGGGGAGCTGTTTTTT.

The chain has TRBV29-1 and TRBJ1-1, with D hard to call. The V and J ends lost 4 bases and 2 bases respectively, with 8 bases between them. CDR1 is SQVTM and CDR2 is ANQGSEA in the germline V gene. The CDR3 covers 12 residues. The DNA of the CDR3 is TGCAGCGTTGCGGGCTTCAACACTGAAGCTTTCTTT. It translates to CSVAGFNTEAFF.

The chain links TRBV19 to TRBJ1-2; TRBD1 is a possible D gene (5 bases). This CDR3 has 14 residues. The germline V and J ends were trimmed by 7 bases and 3 bases, with 15 bases remaining between them. In germline, CDR1 is LNHDA, CDR2 SQIVND (reference sequence). The DNA of the CDR3 is TGTGCCAGTAACCTCGGGGGAAAAGACTATGGCTACACCTTC. It codes for CASNLGGKDYGYTF.

The chain combines TRBV19 with TRBJ1-4, with D tentatively TRBD1 (5 bases). This CDR3 contains 13 residues. Germline V lookup: CDR1 LNHDA, CDR2 SQIVND (reference sequence). Trimming stripped 5 bases from V and 6 bases from J, with 10 bases between. The CDR3 sequence: CASSGQGDEKLFF. The DNA for the CDR3 is TGTGCCAGTAGTGGCCAGGGCGATGAAAAACTGTTTTTT.

The V call is TRBV14, the J call TRBJ2-1; weak D call: TRBD2 (6 bases). Trimming left V 3 bases short and J 7 bases short, with 16 bases between. The CDR3 totals 15 residues. CDR1 is SGHDN and CDR2 is FVKESK in the germline V gene. CDR3 in amino acids: CASSHTGGVENEQFF. CDR3 nucleotides: TGTGCCAGCAGCCATACCGGAGGGGTTGAGAATGAGCAGTTCTTC. Combining the CDR3 with reference TRBV14 and TRBJ2-1 gives the whole variable domain EAGVTQFPSHSVIEKGQTVTLRCDPISGHDNLYWYRRVMGKEIKFLLHFVKESKQDESGMPNNRFLAERTGGTYSTLKVQPAELEDSGVYFCASSHTGGVENEQFFGPGTRLTVL.

The CDR3 protein is CATSRSPSGVNEQFF. DNA for the CDR3: TGTGCCACCAGCAGATCCCCCAGTGGGGTAAATGAGCAGTTCTTC. The chain recombines TRBV15 with TRBJ2-1; D gene uncertain. CDR1 and CDR2 from the germline V gene are LNHNV and YYDKDF (reference sequence). The CDR3 is 15 residues long. The V end lost 2 bases, the J end lost 7 bases, and 15 bases lay between the germline ends.

There are a few counts of this clone. The sample has other DNA sequences that encode this CDR3 too. The chain employs TRBV11-2 and TRBJ2-7; D is unclear. The CDR3 contains 14 residues. Germline V gene data show CDR1 as SGHAT and CDR2 as FQNNGV. V dropped 1 base and J dropped 0 bases, with 7 bases sitting between them. The CDR3 region has the DNA TGTGCCAGCAGCTTAGTCGGGTTCTCCTACGAGCAGTACTTC. It yields the protein CASSLVGFSYEQYF.